The 12 T cell receptor beta chains below were found in one sample sequenced in a study of blood T cell repertoires in COVID-19. The repertoire was sequenced with immunoSEQ multiplex PCR; TCRdb's copy has only in-frame clones and lacks some. The sample has over 100,000 clones; approximately 80% are singletons. Sequences were obtained from peripheral blood. The origin of the receptors is an older woman with acute or convalescent COVID-19.

This clone was counted a single time. The chain carries TRBV6-2 or TRBV6-3 and TRBJ2-5, with 8 positions matching TRBD1. Germline V CDR1 and CDR2: MNHEY, SVGEGT. The CDR3 loop spans 20 amino acids. The V and J ends lost 3 bases and 5 bases, in that order; junction bases with no gene match: 23. This CDR3 is CASSYISWRQGNRGVETQYF. CDR3 nucleotide sequence: TGTGCCAGCAGTTATATCTCGTGGAGACAGGGGAATCGGGGAGTCGAGACCCAGTACTTC.

The chain uses TRBV5-1 and TRBJ1-4; TRBD1 is a possible D gene (6 bases). Trimming left V 2 bases short and J 2 bases short, with 10 bases between. There are 15 residues in the CDR3. Per the germline V gene, CDR1 is SGHRS and CDR2 is YFSETQ. Here the CDR3 DNA reads TGCGCCAGCAGCTTACAGGGAAGCACTAATGAAAAACTGTTTTTT. Translation gives CASSLQGSTNEKLFF.

This rearrangement joins TRBV2 to TRBJ2-2, with 7 nucleotides matching TRBD2. J was trimmed by 4 bases and V by 7 bases; bases with no gene match: 6. Per the germline V gene, CDR1 is SNHLY and CDR2 is FYNNEI. The CDR3 contains 14 residues. The CDR3 DNA reads TGTGCCAGCACTAGGGAGGGAAGCACCGGGGAGCTGTTTTTT. Protein sequence: CASTREGSTGELFF.

The chain couples TRBV7-2 to TRBJ2-3, with TRBD2 as a possible D gene (5 bases). The germline V and J ends were trimmed by 4 bases and 4 bases, with 9 bases remaining between them. This CDR3 has 13 residues. The germline V gene encodes CDR1 SGHTA and CDR2 FQGNSA. Here the CDR3 reads CASSWTVPDTQYF. The CDR3 DNA reads as TGTGCCAGCAGCTGGACTGTCCCAGATACGCAGTATTTT.

The CDR3 loop reads CASSRDRGQGTDTQYF. CDR3 sequence (DNA): TGTGCCAGCAGCAGAGACAGGGGGCAGGGTACAGATACGCAGTATTTT. V and J are TRBV5-5 and TRBJ2-3; TRBD1 matches 10 bases. CDR1 SGHKS and CDR2 YYEKEE come from the germline V gene (reference sequence). V was clipped by 4 bases and J by 3 bases; unmatched bases: 8. CDR3 length: 16 amino acids.

The genes are TRBV12-5 and TRBJ2-7; 8 nucleotides match TRBD1. Trimming took 6 bases from V and 5 from J; bases not matched to a gene: 9. This CDR3 spans 14 amino acids. Per germline, CDR1 LGHNT and CDR2 FRNRAP. The CDR3 loop reads CASGLGYRGDEQYF. CDR3 DNA sequence: TGTGCTAGTGGCCTTGGTTACAGGGGGGACGAGCAGTACTTC.

This chain connects TRBV3-1 (or the pseudogene TRBV3-2) to TRBJ1-1; 7 bases are shared with TRBD1. The CDR3 totals 14 residues. CDR1 and CDR2 (germline): LGHDT, YNNKEL (reference sequence). With 5 bases clipped from V and 2 bases from J, the junction kept 5 bases outside the gene matches. The CDR3 loop is CASSFGQANTEAFF. The CDR3 coding sequence is TGTGCCAGCAGCTTCGGACAGGCTAACACTGAAGCTTTCTTT.

The CDR3 here is CASRTPPDSSGNTIYF. DNA of the CDR3: TGTGCCAGCAGGACCCCCCCGGACAGTTCTGGAAACACCATATATTTT. This chain joins TRBV6-6 and TRBJ1-3; tentative D call: TRBD1 (6 bases). The CDR3 runs to 16 residues. V gave up 6 bases and J gave up 1 base, with 16 bases separating them. Germline CDR1 MNHNY, CDR2 SVGAGI (reference sequence).

V and J are TRBV3-1 (or the pseudogene TRBV3-2) and TRBJ1-6; tentative D call: TRBD1 (6 bases). Germline CDR1 and CDR2: LGHDT and YNNKEL (reference sequence). This CDR3 has 17 amino acids. Trimming left V 0 bases short and J 7 bases short, with 16 bases between. The CDR3 region is CASSQERNTGWNSPLHF. CDR3 bases: TGTGCCAGCAGCCAAGAGAGAAATACAGGGTGGAATTCACCCCTCCACTTT.

The chain uses TRBV5-1 and TRBJ1-4; 12 nucleotides agree with TRBD1. The CDR3 has 15 amino acids. The V segment lost 6 bases and the J segment 8 bases; nucleotides outside the gene matches: 8. Germline V gene data show CDR1 as SGHRS and CDR2 as YFSETQ. The CDR3 loop is CASMGQGAAGEKLFF. The CDR3 region has the DNA TGCGCCAGCATGGGACAGGGGGCGGCCGGGGAAAAACTGTTTTTT.

In this sample, this clone turned up a few times. The chain is built from TRBV18 and TRBJ1-1; D is unresolved. The CDR3 loop spans 12 amino acids. Germline CDR1 and CDR2: KGHSH and LQKENI. Between the trimmed V and J ends, which lost 2 bases and 8 bases, there was a span of 9 bases. The CDR3 loop is CASSPGSREAFF. The CDR3 region has the DNA TGTGCCAGCTCACCAGGGAGTAGAGAAGCTTTCTTT.

This clone was seen once. The chain carries TRBV5-1 and TRBJ2-1; 9 positions match TRBD2. Germline CDR1 is SGHRS and CDR2 is YFSETQ. Unmatched junction bases numbered 4, after V lost 0 bases and J lost 3 bases. The CDR3 runs 16 residues. DNA of the CDR3: TGCGCCAGCAGCTTGGGAGGTAGCGGGGGCTACAATGAGCAGTTCTTC. Its translation: CASSLGGSGGYNEQFF.